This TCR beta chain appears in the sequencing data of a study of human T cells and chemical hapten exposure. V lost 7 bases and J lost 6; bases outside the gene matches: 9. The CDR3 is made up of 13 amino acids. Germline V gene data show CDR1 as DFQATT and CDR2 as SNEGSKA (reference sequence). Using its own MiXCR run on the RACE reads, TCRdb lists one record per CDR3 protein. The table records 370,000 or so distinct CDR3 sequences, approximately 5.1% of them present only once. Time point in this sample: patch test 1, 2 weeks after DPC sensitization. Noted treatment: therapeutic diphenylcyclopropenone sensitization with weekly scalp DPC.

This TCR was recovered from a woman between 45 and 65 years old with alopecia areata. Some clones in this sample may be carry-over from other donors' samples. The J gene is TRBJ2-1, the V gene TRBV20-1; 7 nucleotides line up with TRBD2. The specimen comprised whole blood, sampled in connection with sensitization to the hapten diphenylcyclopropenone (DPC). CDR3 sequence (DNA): TGCAGTGGACAAGGGAGCGGGATCAATGAGCAGTTCTTC. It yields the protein CSGQGSGINEQFF.